Detailed here is one T cell receptor (beta chain). Its antigen is still unknown. The table came from immunoSEQ multiplex PCR; TCRdb's copy has only in-frame clones and leaves some out. The sample comprises tens of thousands of clones, around 79% of which are singletons, and around 20% rests with the top ten. V dropped 2 bases and J dropped 5; count of bases not matched to a gene: 7. Germline V lookup: CDR1 LGHNA, CDR2 YNFKEQ. The CDR3 consists of 17 residues. The data were taken from a study of CD4 T cells in relation to SARS-CoV-2 and coronaviruses. The wider study: ViraFEST: approximately 10-day antigen culture of PBMCs, then TCR beta CDR3 sequencing. The restricting HLA molecule for shared crossreactive spike epitopes was mapped.

Before the COVID-19 pandemic, during about 2011-2019, CD4+ T cells were taken from unexposed donors. The cells were cultured for around ten days before CD4+ T cells were isolated. Testing used SARS-CoV-2 S/N and four cold-coronavirus spikes on unexposed-donor CD4+ T cells, cells permitting. Each well had approximately 2.2 million PBMCs in around 4.9% human AB serum with IL-2. This receptor was identified in a human donor in good health. Sample: CD4+ T cells from PBMCs, cultured in vitro. V usage is TRBV4-2 and J usage is TRBJ2-5; 14 bases line up with TRBD2. CDR3 loop: CASSQTGTSGSGETQYF. In nucleotides, the CDR3 is TGTGCCAGCAGCCAAACCGGGACTAGCGGGAGCGGGGAGACCCAGTACTTC.